This T cell receptor beta chain derives from a study of molecular identifiers for immune sequencing clone quantification. Background on the study: In replicates, the authors split RNA from around 18,000 or 91,000 naive CD8 cells five ways and sequenced four. Points from the study as a whole: Even with more than 950,000 naive cells present, spiked Jurkat TCR RNA from one cell was reportedly detectable.

A few counts support this clonotype. The antigen is unknown. TCRdb redid the calling of the PCR reads with MiXCR, one entry per CDR3 protein. The table lists under 600,000 distinct CDR3 sequences, less than 30% of them singletons. The sorting of naive CD8 T cells used the CD8+CD4-CCR7+CD45RA+ phenotype. Trimming took 7 bases from V and 1 from J, leaving 17 bases between them. CDR1 is SEHNR, CDR2 FQNEAQ, per germline (reference sequence). CDR3 length: 15 residues. Input material: naive CD8+ T cells from blood, with Jurkat cell RNA spiked in. The sample's subset: FACS-sorted CD8+CD4-CCR7+CD45RA+ naive T cells. The TCR originated in a human donor in good health. Some libraries in this study had Jurkat cell RNA spiked in. The chain joins TRBV7-9 to TRBJ2-7, with D possibly matching TRBD1 (6 bases). The CDR3, as DNA: TGTGCCAGCACCACCGTCGACAGGTCGTCCTACGAGCAGTACTTC. Its translation is CASTTVDRSSYEQYF.